The next 11 T cell receptor beta chains were all read from a single sample in a study of coeliac disease. The protocol was immunoSEQ multiplex PCR, while the TCRdb copy is restricted to in-frame clones and leaves out a portion. Found here are nearly 4,500 clones, more than 55% of them singletons; the top ten hold about 7.9%. Specimen: intraepithelial lymphocytes from the gut. The receptors were gathered from a woman aged 18-30 years with active celiac disease.

The chain is built from TRBV7-8 and TRBJ1-1, with TRBD1 matching over 7 bases. CDR1 is SGHVS and CDR2 is FQNEAQ in the germline V gene. The CDR3 has 16 amino acids. V lost 2 bases, J lost 3 bases, and 9 bases stayed unmatched. The CDR3 sequence: CASSLIGRGKDTEAFF. In DNA form, the CDR3 reads TGTGCCAGCAGCTTAATCGGCAGGGGGAAGGACACTGAAGCTTTCTTT.

This clone was found a few times. The genes are TRBV18 and TRBJ1-1, with D hard to call. The V end lost 5 bases, the J end lost 0 bases, and 19 bases lay between the germline ends. The CDR3 extends over 17 amino acids. The germline CDR1 and CDR2 sequences are KGHSH and LQKENI. The CDR3 sequence: CASSTSFNMRLNTEAFF. CDR3 DNA sequence: TGTGCCAGCTCAACTTCCTTCAATATGCGATTGAACACTGAAGCTTTCTTT. Drawing the rest from reference TRBV18 and TRBJ1-1, the complete variable domain is NAGVMQNPRHLVRRRGQEARLRCSPMKGHSHVYWYRQLPEEGLKFMVYLQKENIIDESGMPKERFSAEFPKEGPSILRIQQVVRGDSAAYFCASSTSFNMRLNTEAFFGQGTRLTVV.

The chain recombines TRBV19 with TRBJ2-1; TRBD2 agrees at 13 bases. Germline assignment: CDR1 LNHDA and CDR2 SQIVND (reference sequence). The CDR3 consists of 15 residues. V lost 5 bases to trimming and J lost 8 bases; unmatched junction nucleotides: 6. CDR3 region: CASSLLAGGPDEQFF. The CDR3 DNA reads TGTGCCAGTAGTTTACTAGCGGGGGGGCCAGATGAGCAGTTCTTC.

The chain recombines TRBV7-9 with TRBJ2-1; D is possibly TRBD2 (5 bases). CDR1 and CDR2 (germline): SEHNR, FQNEAQ (reference sequence). The CDR3 runs to 19 residues. The germline V and J ends were trimmed by 2 bases and 0 bases, with 20 bases remaining between them. CDR3 nucleotide sequence: TGTGCCAGCAGCTTAAGTCCGGAGACCGGAGGCCCCTCCTACAATGAGCAGTTCTTC. It specifies CASSLSPETGGPSYNEQFF.

CDR3 sequence (DNA): TGTGCCAGCAGCTTAGTCGGACAGGGGGAAGAGACCCAGTACTTC. Its translation: CASSLVGQGEETQYF. This chain links TRBV13 with TRBJ2-5, with TRBD1 matching over 10 bases. From germline, CDR1 is PRHDT and CDR2 FYEKMQ (reference sequence). V shed 1 base and J 3 bases; nucleotides not matched to a gene: 2. This CDR3 has 15 amino acids.

This chain links TRBV2 with TRBJ2-1; D might be TRBD2 (5 bases). V shed 4 bases and J shed 0 bases, with 10 bases lying between them. The CDR3 is made up of 15 amino acids. Germline CDR1 and CDR2: SNHLY and FYNNEI. The CDR3 nucleotides are TGTGCCAGCAGTGGGGAGAGATTCTCCTACAATGAGCAGTTCTTC. It specifies CASSGERFSYNEQFF.

This sequence joins TRBV6-1 and TRBJ1-2; D remains ambiguous. From germline, CDR1 is MNHNS and CDR2 SASEGT. Trimming cost V 6 bases and J 3 bases, with 17 bases left between them. This CDR3 is built from 15 residues. This CDR3 is CASSSPPTEYYGYTF. CDR3 bases: TGTGCCAGCAGCTCACCGCCAACAGAATACTATGGCTACACCTTC.

J is TRBJ1-5 and V is TRBV27; the D gene is possibly TRBD1 (6 bases). CDR3 length: 14 amino acids. Trimming removed 6 bases at V and 6 bases at J, with 15 bases between. Germline V gene sequence: CDR1 MNHEY, CDR2 SMNVEV (reference sequence). CDR3: CASRAGAEGQPQHF. The CDR3 DNA follows: TGTGCCAGCAGGGCGGGGGCAGAAGGTCAGCCCCAGCATTTT.

Only a few counts were recorded for this clone. The CDR3 reads CASSEPGLADYEQYF. CDR3 DNA sequence: TGTGCCAGCAGTGAACCGGGACTAGCGGACTACGAGCAGTACTTC. The chain is built from TRBV6-1 and TRBJ2-7, with TRBD2 identical over 11 bases. CDR3 length equals 15 residues. Germline lookup yields CDR1 MNHNS and CDR2 SASEGT. Trimming at V came to 2 bases and at J to 3 bases, leaving 3 bases not matched to a gene.

V is TRBV7-3 and J is TRBJ2-2, with TRBD2 identical over 8 bases. Trimming cost V 1 base and J 5 bases; bases outside gene matches: 9. Germline assignment: CDR1 SGHTA and CDR2 FQGTGA. The CDR3 covers 17 residues. The CDR3: CASSLNLAGGGTGELFF. The CDR3 DNA reads as TGTGCCAGCAGCTTAAACTTGGCGGGAGGAGGGACCGGGGAGCTGTTTTTT.

In its sample, this clone ranks as medium-sized. This rearrangement joins TRBV5-1 to TRBJ2-3; TRBD2 aligns across 8 bases. The CDR3 is 15 amino acids. V dropped 1 base and J dropped 3; count of bases not matched to a gene: 4. From germline, CDR1 is SGHRS and CDR2 YFSETQ. CDR3 region: CASSLYREGTDTQYF. The CDR3 DNA follows: TGCGCCAGCAGCTTGTATCGGGAGGGGACAGATACGCAGTATTTT.